This T cell receptor (beta chain) was sequenced during a study of T cells in tumors after PD-1 blockade. Study summary: During anti-PD-1 treatment, some patients continued daily vismodegib 150 mg.

V lost 1 base, J lost 4 bases, and 8 bases stayed unmatched. Germline values: CDR1 LGHNA, CDR2 YNFKEQ. CDR3 size: 16 residues. The repertoire was sequenced with immunoSEQ multiplex PCR; TCRdb's copy has only in-frame clones and lacks some. The sample lists about 24,000 clones; 82% were seen once. The clonotype originates from a human donor with basal cell carcinoma. The gene calls are TRBV4-2 and TRBJ2-3; 7 bases are shared with TRBD2. The starting material was PBMCs, obtained after anti-PD-1 treatment. The CDR3 protein is CASSQVGSGLADTQYF. CDR3 nucleotide sequence: TGTGCCAGCAGCCAAGTGGGTAGCGGGTTAGCAGATACGCAGTATTTT.